This paragraph reports one T cell receptor beta chain. Its antigen is undetermined. This entry comes from a study of post-analysis software for immune sequencing data. Points from the study as a whole: There were five TRBV segments more frequent in patients than controls, and TRBV5-6, TRBV5-1 and TRBV20-1 were among them.

The V end was cut by 3 bases, the J end by 1 base, with 16 bases between. There are 16 residues in the CDR3. Incorporated into the TCR beta cDNA libraries were unique molecular identifiers, which served to reduce PCR and sequencing biases. TCRdb passed the PCR reads through MiXCR, listing each CDR3 protein once. The sample has some 690,000 distinct CDR3 sequences, 59% seen once; the top ten hold approximately 11%. The TCR was taken from a girl aged 2 to 10 with multiple sclerosis. Sequencing input: blood. The chain carries TRBV12-3 or TRBV12-4 and TRBJ2-7, with D possibly matching TRBD1 (5 bases). The CDR3: CASSFVGAAPSYEQYF. The DNA of the CDR3 is TGTGCCAGCAGTTTCGTAGGGGCAGCCCCATCCTACGAGCAGTACTTC.